This TCR beta chain comes out of a study of Ad26.COV2.S vaccination and SARS-CoV-2 variants. Study-level background: As a participant in COV1001, the donor was in the Ad26.COV2.S trial arm. The vaccine Ad26.COV2.S was put into the muscle once, or twice with 56 days between.

TCRdb's copy holds only in-frame clones and misses some; the assay was immunoSEQ multiplex PCR. Of fewer than 500,000 clones in the sample, about nine tenths were seen once. Treatment reported: some 20 received Ad26.COV2.S at low or high dose, single or two shots; five or six received placebo; per-sample allocation not given. Sampling was done on day 63 after the first vaccine or placebo injection. The V gene's germline CDR1 is SGHNT and CDR2 YYREEE (reference sequence). With 2 bases removed from V and 3 bases from J, the gap between germline ends came to 11 bases. The length of the CDR3 is 14 residues.

The genes are TRBV5-4 and TRBJ1-1; D is possibly TRBD1 (5 bases). This TCR derives from a person between 18 and 65 years old who received the Ad26.COV2.S COVID-19 vaccine or a placebo. Sample: peripheral blood, taken in a trial of Ad26.COV2.S vaccine versus placebo. The DNA of the CDR3 is TGTGCCAGCAGCTTTGGGGACCGCCACACTGAAGCTTTCTTT. Translating it yields CASSFGDRHTEAFF.